The 7 T cell receptor beta chains below come from one sample, sequenced in a study of CD4 T cells in relation to SARS-CoV-2 and coronaviruses. No antigens are known for them. Some clones are missing from TCRdb's copy, which holds only in-frame ones; the method was immunoSEQ multiplex PCR. Seen here are more than 20,000 clones, around 66% observed once, and the top ten hold 9.5% to 12%. Before the COVID-19 pandemic, during about 2010-2018, CD4+ T cells were taken from unexposed donors. The cells were cultured for under 13 days before CD4+ T cells were isolated. The sequenced sample was CD4+ T cells from PBMCs, cultured in vitro. These receptors were collected from a human donor in good health.

The gene calls are TRBV12-3 or TRBV12-4 and TRBJ1-3; D is unresolved. The CDR3 runs to 12 residues. Trimming shortened V by 6 bases and J by 2 bases, and 5 bases separated the two germline ends. CDR3 sequence reads: CASRPPGNTIYF. CDR3 DNA: TGTGCCAGCAGACCTCCTGGAAACACCATATATTTT.

The rearrangement uses TRBV5-1 and TRBJ1-1; a weak D match, TRBD1 (5 bases). Germline lookup yields CDR1 SGHRS and CDR2 YFSETQ. The CDR3 contains 14 residues. V dropped 6 bases and J dropped 5 bases, with 17 bases sitting between them. For the CDR3, the DNA is TGCGCCAGCAAAACCCGACAGACGTATACTGAAGCTTTCTTT. Protein sequence: CASKTRQTYTEAFF.

The CDR3 spells CATSDSWTRDEQFF. In DNA form, the CDR3 reads TGTGCCACCAGTGATTCCTGGACAAGGGATGAGCAGTTCTTC. The rearrangement uses TRBV24-1 and TRBJ2-1; D might be TRBD1 (5 bases). V was cut by 2 bases and J by 8 bases, with 12 bases left in between. Germline values: CDR1 KGHDR, CDR2 SFDVKD. CDR3 length: 14 amino acids.

V usage is TRBV19 and J usage is TRBJ2-3, with 8 bases aligning to TRBD1. This CDR3 comprises 14 residues. Germline CDR1 reads LNHDA; CDR2 reads SQIVND (reference sequence). With 5 bases clipped from V and 0 bases from J, the junction kept 1 base outside the gene matches. For the CDR3, the DNA is TGTGCCAGTAGTGACAGGGGCAGCACAGATACGCAGTATTTT. This translates into CASSDRGSTDTQYF.

CDR3 sequence: CASSLAGDRFTYEQYF. The CDR3 DNA is TGTGCCAGCAGCTTGGCCGGTGACAGGTTCACCTACGAGCAGTACTTC. V and J are TRBV5-6 and TRBJ2-7; tentatively, D is TRBD1 (6 bases). Looked up from germline, CDR1 is SGHDT and CDR2 is YYEEEE. V was clipped by 0 bases and J by 2 bases, with 15 bases between them. The CDR3 contains 16 residues.

The genes are TRBV7-9 and TRBJ2-5, with TRBD2 matching 8 bases. The V segment lost 1 base and the J segment 6 bases; nucleotides outside the gene matches: 7. Germline loops: CDR1 SEHNR, CDR2 FQNEAQ (reference sequence). The CDR3 covers 15 residues. CDR3 DNA: TGTGCCAGCAGCTTAGGTGTACGGGAGGGACAGACCCAGTACTTC. This translates into CASSLGVREGQTQYF.

The chain links TRBV5-4 to TRBJ2-1, with TRBD2 identical over 8 bases. The CDR3 spans 15 residues. V was pared by 4 bases and J by 9 bases, with 12 bases of the junction left unmatched. The germline CDR1 and CDR2 sequences are SGHNT and YYREEE (reference sequence). The CDR3 DNA sequence: TGTGCCAGCAGCGCAACTAGCGGCCGCGCTCGTGAGCAGTTCTTC. It translates to CASSATSGRAREQFF.